This T cell receptor beta chain was sequenced in a study of T cell changes during pregnancy in multiple sclerosis. The CDR3 is 14 amino acids. V lost 6 bases and J 4 bases, leaving 13 bases between the germline ends. CDR1 is MNHEY, CDR2 SMNVEV, per germline (reference sequence). Here immunoSEQ multiplex PCR was the method, and the copy in TCRdb shows in-frame clones only, minus some. The top ten clones hold approximately 0.5% of a sample with tens of thousands of clones, 70% to 90% of them seen once. Sequencing used CD4+ T cells from peripheral blood mononuclear cells, obtained in the first trimester of pregnancy. J is TRBJ1-5 and V is TRBV27; a possible D gene is TRBD1 (5 bases). This sequence was found in a female donor with multiple sclerosis, enrolled in a pregnancy study. The CDR3 DNA reads as TGTGCCAGCAGCCTTGTTGGGGGGAATCAGCCCCAGCATTTT. Translated, it gives CASSLVGGNQPQHF.